The present TCR beta chain was sequenced within a study of T-cell memory formation after mild COVID-19. Amplification by 5'RACE using constant-segment primers produced TCR alpha and TCR beta cDNA libraries that carried sample barcodes and UMIs. In TCRdb, the 5' RACE reads were re-called with MiXCR into one record per CDR3 protein. Of approximately 150,000 distinct CDR3 sequences in the sample, more than 12% were seen once. This clonotype turned up a few times. With V trimmed by 2 bases and J by 0 bases, 6 bases remained unmatched. Germline V gene lookup returns CDR1 ENHRY and CDR2 SYGVKD. The CDR3 spans 17 residues.

This chain links TRBV10-3 with TRBJ2-2; TRBD1 aligns across 7 bases. The sequenced material came from PBMCs or a T cell subset sorted from them (not recorded which). This TCR came from an adult woman who had mild COVID-19 (a few samples of this study predate the infection). Cell type and time point are not known. The DNA for the CDR3 is TGTGCCATCAGTGAGCTCCTACAGGGGCCGAACACCGGGGAGCTGTTTTTT. This sequence encodes CAISELLQGPNTGELFF.